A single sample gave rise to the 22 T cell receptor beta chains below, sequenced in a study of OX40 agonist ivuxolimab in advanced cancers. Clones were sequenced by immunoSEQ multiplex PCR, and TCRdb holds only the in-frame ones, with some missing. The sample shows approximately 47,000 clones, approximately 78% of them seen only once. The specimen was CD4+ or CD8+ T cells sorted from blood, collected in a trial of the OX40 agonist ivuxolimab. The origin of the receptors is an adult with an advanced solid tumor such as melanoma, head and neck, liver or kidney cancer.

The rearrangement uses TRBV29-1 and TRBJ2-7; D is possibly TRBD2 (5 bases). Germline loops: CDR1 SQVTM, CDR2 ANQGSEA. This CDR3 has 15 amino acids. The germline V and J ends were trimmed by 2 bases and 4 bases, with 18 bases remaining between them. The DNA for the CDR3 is TGCAGCGTTGAATTAGAGGACTTAAGCGGATACGAGCAGTACTTC. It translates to CSVELEDLSGYEQYF.

This chain's CDR3 is CASSRRESDEQYF. The CDR3 DNA sequence: TGTGCCAGTAGTCGACGGGAGTCGGACGAGCAGTACTTC. This chain connects TRBV19 to TRBJ2-7; possible D gene TRBD2, 6 bases. The CDR3 length is 13 residues. Germline V gene sequence: CDR1 LNHDA, CDR2 SQIVND (reference sequence). V shed 5 bases and J shed 5 bases, with 13 bases lying between them.

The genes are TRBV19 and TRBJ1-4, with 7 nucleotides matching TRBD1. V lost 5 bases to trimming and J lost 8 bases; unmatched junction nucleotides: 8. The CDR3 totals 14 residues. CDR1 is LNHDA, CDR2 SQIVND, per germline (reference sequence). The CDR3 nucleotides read TGTGCCAGTAGTGTGACAGGGATAGGAGAAAAACTGTTTTTT. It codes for CASSVTGIGEKLFF.

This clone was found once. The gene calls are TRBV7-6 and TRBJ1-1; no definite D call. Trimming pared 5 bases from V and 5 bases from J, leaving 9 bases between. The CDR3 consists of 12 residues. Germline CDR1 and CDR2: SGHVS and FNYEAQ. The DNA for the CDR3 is TGTGCCAGCAGCCCAGGCGGAACTGAAGCTTTCTTT. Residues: CASSPGGTEAFF. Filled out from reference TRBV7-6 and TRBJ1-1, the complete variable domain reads GAGVSQSPRYKVTKRGQDVALRCDPISGHVSLYWYRQALGQGPEFLTYFNYEAQQDKSGLPNDRFSAERPEGSISTLTIQRTEQRDSAMYRCASSPGGTEAFFGQGTRLTVV.

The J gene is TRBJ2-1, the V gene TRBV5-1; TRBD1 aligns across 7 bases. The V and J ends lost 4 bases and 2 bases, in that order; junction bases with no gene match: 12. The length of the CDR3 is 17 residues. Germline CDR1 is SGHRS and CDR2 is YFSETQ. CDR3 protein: CASSVDRVLYTYNEQFF. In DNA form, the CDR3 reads TGCGCCAGCAGCGTTGACAGGGTCTTATACACCTACAATGAGCAGTTCTTC. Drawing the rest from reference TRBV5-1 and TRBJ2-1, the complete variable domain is KAGVTQTPRYLIKTRGQQVTLSCSPISGHRSVSWYQQTPGQGLQFLFEYFSETQRNKGNFPGRFSGRQFSNSRSEMNVSTLELGDSALYLCASSVDRVLYTYNEQFFGPGTRLTVL.

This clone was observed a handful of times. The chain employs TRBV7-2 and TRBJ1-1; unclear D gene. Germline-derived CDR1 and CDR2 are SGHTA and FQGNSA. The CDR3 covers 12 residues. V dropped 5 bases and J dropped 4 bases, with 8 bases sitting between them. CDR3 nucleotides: TGTGCCAGCAGCCAGCAAGGCACTGAAGCTTTCTTT. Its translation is CASSQQGTEAFF.

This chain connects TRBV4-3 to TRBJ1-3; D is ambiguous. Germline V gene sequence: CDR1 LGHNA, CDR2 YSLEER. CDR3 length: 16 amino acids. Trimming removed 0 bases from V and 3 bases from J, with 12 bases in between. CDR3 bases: TGCGCCAGCAGCCAAGAGGAAGAAGGAATTGGAAACACCATATATTTT. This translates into CASSQEEEGIGNTIYF.

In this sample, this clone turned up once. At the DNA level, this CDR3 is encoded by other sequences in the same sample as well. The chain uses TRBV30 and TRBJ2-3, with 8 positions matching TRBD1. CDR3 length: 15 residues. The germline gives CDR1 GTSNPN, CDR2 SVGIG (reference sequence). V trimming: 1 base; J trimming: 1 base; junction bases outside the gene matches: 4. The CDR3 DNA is TGTGCCTGGAGTGGACAGGGGAGTCGCACAGATACGCAGTATTTT. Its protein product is CAWSGQGSRTDTQYF.

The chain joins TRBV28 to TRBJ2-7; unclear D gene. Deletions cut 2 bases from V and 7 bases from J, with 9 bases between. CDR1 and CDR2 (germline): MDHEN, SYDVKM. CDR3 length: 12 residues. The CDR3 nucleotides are TGTGCCAGCAGTTTAGATAGAAGAGAGCAGTACTTC. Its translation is CASSLDRREQYF.

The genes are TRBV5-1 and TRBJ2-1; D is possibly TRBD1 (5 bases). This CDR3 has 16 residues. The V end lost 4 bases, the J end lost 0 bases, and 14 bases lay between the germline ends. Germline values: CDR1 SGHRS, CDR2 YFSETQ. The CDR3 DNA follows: TGCGCCAGCAGCACCGAACAGGAGATCTCCTACAATGAGCAGTTCTTC. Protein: CASSTEQEISYNEQFF.

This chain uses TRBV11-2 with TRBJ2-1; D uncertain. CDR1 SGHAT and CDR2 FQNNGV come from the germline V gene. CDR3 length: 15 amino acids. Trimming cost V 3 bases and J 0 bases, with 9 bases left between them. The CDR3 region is CASSFSESSYNEQFF. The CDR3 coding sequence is TGTGCCAGCAGCTTCTCAGAGAGCTCCTACAATGAGCAGTTCTTC.

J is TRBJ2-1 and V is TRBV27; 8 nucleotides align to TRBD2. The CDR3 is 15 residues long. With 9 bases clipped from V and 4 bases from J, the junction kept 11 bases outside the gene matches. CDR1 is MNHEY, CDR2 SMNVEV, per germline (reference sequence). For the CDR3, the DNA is TGTGCCAGTAAAAAGGAGCGGGAGTTATACAATGAGCAGTTCTTC. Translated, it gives CASKKERELYNEQFF.

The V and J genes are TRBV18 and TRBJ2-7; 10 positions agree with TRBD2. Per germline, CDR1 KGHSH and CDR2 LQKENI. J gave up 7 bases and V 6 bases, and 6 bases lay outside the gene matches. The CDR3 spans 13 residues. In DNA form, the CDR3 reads TGTGCCAGCTCCATAGCGGGAGGTCGGGAGCAGTACTTC. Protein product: CASSIAGGREQYF.

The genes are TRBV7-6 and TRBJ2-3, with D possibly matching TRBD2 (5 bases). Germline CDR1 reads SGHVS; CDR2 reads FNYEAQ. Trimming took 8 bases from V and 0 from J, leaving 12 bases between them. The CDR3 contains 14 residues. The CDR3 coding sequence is TGTGCCAGCCATGGGAGAGGGAGCACAGATACGCAGTATTTT. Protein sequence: CASHGRGSTDTQYF.

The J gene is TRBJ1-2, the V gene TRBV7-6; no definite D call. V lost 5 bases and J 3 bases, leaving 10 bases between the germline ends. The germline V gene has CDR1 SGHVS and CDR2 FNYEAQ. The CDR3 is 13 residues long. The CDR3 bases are TGTGCCAGCAGCCACCAAGGCGACTATGGCTACACCTTC. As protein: CASSHQGDYGYTF.

This CDR3 is CASSDAGEAFF. Written as DNA, the CDR3 is TGTGCCAGCAGTGACGCAGGGGAAGCTTTCTTT. The chain employs TRBV2 and TRBJ1-1; D is perhaps TRBD1 (5 bases). There are 11 residues in the CDR3. CDR1 is SNHLY, CDR2 FYNNEI, per germline. Between the trimmed V and J ends, which lost 3 bases and 8 bases, there was a span of 7 bases.

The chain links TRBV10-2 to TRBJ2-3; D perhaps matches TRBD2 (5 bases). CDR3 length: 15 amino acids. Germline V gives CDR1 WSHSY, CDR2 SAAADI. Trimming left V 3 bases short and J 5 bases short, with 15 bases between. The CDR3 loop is CASSDQAAFGDTQYF. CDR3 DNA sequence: TGCGCCAGCAGTGACCAAGCGGCATTCGGAGATACGCAGTATTTT.

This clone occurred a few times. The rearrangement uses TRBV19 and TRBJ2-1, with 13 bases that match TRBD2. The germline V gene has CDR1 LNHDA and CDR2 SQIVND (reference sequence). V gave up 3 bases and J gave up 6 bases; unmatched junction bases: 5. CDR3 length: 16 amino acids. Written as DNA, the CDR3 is TGTGCCAGTAGTATTCAACTAGCGGGAGGGGTCAATGAGCAGTTCTTC. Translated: CASSIQLAGGVNEQFF.

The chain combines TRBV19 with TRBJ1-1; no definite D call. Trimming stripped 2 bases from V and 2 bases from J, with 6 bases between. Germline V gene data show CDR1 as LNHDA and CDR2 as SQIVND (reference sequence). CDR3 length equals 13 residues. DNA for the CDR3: TGTGCCAGTAGTATATATGGAAACACTGAAGCTTTCTTT. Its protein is CASSIYGNTEAFF.

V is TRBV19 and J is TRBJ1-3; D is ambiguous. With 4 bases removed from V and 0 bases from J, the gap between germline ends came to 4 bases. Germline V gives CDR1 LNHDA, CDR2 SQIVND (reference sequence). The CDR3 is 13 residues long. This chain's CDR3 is CASSTYSGNTIYF. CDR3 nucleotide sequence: TGTGCCAGTAGTACCTACTCTGGAAACACCATATATTTT.

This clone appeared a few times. The CDR3 sequence is CASSLGTEAFF. In nucleotides, the CDR3 is TGTGCCAGCAGCTTGGGAACTGAAGCTTTCTTT. This chain connects TRBV5-4 to TRBJ1-1; D remains unclear. V lost 0 bases and J lost 5, with 2 bases in between. CDR3 length: 11 amino acids. Germline CDR1 is SGHNT and CDR2 is YYREEE (reference sequence).

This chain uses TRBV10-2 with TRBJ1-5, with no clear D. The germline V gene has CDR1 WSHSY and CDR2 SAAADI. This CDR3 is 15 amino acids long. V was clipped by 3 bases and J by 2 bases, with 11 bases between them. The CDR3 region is CASSDASLGNQPQHF. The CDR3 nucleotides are TGCGCCAGCAGTGACGCCAGCTTAGGCAATCAGCCCCAGCATTTT.